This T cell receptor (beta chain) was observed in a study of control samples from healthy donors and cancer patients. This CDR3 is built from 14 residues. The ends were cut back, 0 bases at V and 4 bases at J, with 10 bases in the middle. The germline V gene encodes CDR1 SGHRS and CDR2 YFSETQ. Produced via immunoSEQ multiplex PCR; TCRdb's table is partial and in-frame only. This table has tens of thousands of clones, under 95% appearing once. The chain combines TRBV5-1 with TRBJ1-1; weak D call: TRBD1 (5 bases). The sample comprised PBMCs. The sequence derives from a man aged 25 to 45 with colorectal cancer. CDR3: CASSLGRGGTEAFF. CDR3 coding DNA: TGCGCCAGCAGCTTGGGTAGGGGAGGCACTGAAGCTTTCTTT. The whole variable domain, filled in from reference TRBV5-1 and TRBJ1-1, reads KAGVTQTPRYLIKTRGQQVTLSCSPISGHRSVSWYQQTPGQGLQFLFEYFSETQRNKGNFPGRFSGRQFSNSRSEMNVSTLELGDSALYLCASSLGRGGTEAFFGQGTRLTVV.